The 23 T cell receptor beta chains listed next were all sequenced from one sample in a study of blood T cell repertoires in COVID-19. The method was immunoSEQ multiplex PCR; TCRdb's version includes in-frame clones alone and lacks a portion of them. The table records roughly 280,000 clones, 80% to 85% of them present only once. What was sequenced was peripheral blood. These receptors were taken from a man in his 60s with acute or convalescent COVID-19.

This CDR3 is CASSLDAGKLFF. CDR3 sequence (DNA): TGCGCCAGCAGCTTGGACGCCGGAAAACTGTTTTTT. This rearrangement joins TRBV5-1 to TRBJ1-4, with D unresolved. The CDR3 has 12 amino acids. Looked up from germline, CDR1 is SGHRS and CDR2 is YFSETQ. Trimming removed 0 bases from V and 10 bases from J, with 7 bases in between.

This chain uses TRBV3-1 (or the pseudogene TRBV3-2) with TRBJ1-3; 9 bases match TRBD1. The CDR3 has 18 residues. Germline V gives CDR1 LGHDT, CDR2 YNNKEL (reference sequence). Germline trimming cut 1 base from V and 8 bases from J; bases unmatched to any gene: 15. The CDR3 reads CASSQGRTGVNFFDTIYF. The DNA for the CDR3 is TGTGCCAGCAGCCAAGGCCGGACAGGGGTGAACTTTTTCGACACCATATATTTT.

The table lists this clone with a count of one. This chain links TRBV11-2 with TRBJ1-4; 10 bases map to TRBD1. Germline CDR1 SGHAT, CDR2 FQNNGV. J lost 3 bases, V lost 4 bases, and 2 bases had no gene match. The CDR3 extends over 15 amino acids. The CDR3 DNA reads as TGTGCCAGCAGCTCGGACAGGGGGGCTAATGAAAAACTGTTTTTT. Its protein is CASSSDRGANEKLFF.

In this sample, this clone turned up a few times. The V gene is TRBV6-5, the J gene TRBJ2-3, with 9 bases matching TRBD1. This CDR3 contains 15 residues. Trimming removed 6 bases from V and 5 bases from J; junction bases left unmatched: 9. The germline gives CDR1 MNHEY, CDR2 SVGAGI. The CDR3 DNA is TGTGCCAGCAGGGCCTTACAGGGGGCAAAAGATACGCAGTATTTT. Amino acids: CASRALQGAKDTQYF.

The gene calls are TRBV7-6 and TRBJ2-1, with 8 bases that match TRBD2. J was trimmed by 8 bases and V by 1 base; bases with no gene match: 10. CDR1 is SGHVS and CDR2 is FNYEAQ in the germline V gene. This CDR3 is built from 16 residues. Here the CDR3 DNA reads TGTGCCAGCAGCTTAGGAGTAGGGACTAGAGGCCATGAGCAGTTCTTC. Translation gives CASSLGVGTRGHEQFF.

The chain has TRBV7-9 and TRBJ1-1; no reliable D call. The CDR3 is 16 amino acids. Germline CDR1 reads SEHNR; CDR2 reads FQNEAQ (reference sequence). V was shortened by 6 bases and J by 1 base, with 18 bases between the two germline ends. As DNA, the CDR3 is TGTGCCAGCAGAATGGAGGTGACGTTCGGGAACACTGAAGCTTTCTTT. Translation gives CASRMEVTFGNTEAFF.

This chain connects TRBV29-1 to TRBJ2-2, with 8 positions matching TRBD2. V gave up 5 bases and J gave up 4 bases; unmatched junction bases: 9. This CDR3 comprises 15 residues. Germline V gene lookup returns CDR1 SQVTM and CDR2 ANQGSEA. CDR3 amino acids: CSVKKGLGPTGELFF. The CDR3 DNA is TGCAGCGTTAAAAAGGGACTAGGCCCCACCGGGGAGCTGTTTTTT.

The chain's CDR3 is CASSPVTSGMETQYF. The DNA of the CDR3 is TGCGCCAGCAGCCCCGTAACTAGCGGGATGGAGACCCAGTACTTC. The chain uses TRBV5-1 and TRBJ2-5; 10 nucleotides match TRBD2. There are 15 residues in the CDR3. The V gene's germline CDR1 is SGHRS and CDR2 YFSETQ. Germline trimming cut 4 bases from V and 5 bases from J; bases unmatched to any gene: 8.

The chain couples TRBV7-9 to TRBJ1-2; D is unclear. V lost 1 base to trimming and J lost 2 bases, with 5 bases between them. The CDR3 is 13 residues long. The germline CDR1 and CDR2 sequences are SEHNR and FQNEAQ (reference sequence). CDR3 DNA: TGTGCCAGCAGCTTAGAACAGAACTATGGCTACACCTTC. Translating gives CASSLEQNYGYTF.

This clone was recorded a few times. The chain employs TRBV6-6 and TRBJ1-2; possibly TRBD1 for D (6 bases). Trimming removed 6 bases at V and 4 bases at J, with 12 bases between. The CDR3 is 13 residues long. Germline CDR1 MNHNY, CDR2 SVGAGI (reference sequence). The DNA for the CDR3 is TGTGCCAGCAGATCACAGGGAGCCTATGGCTACACCTTC. Amino acid sequence: CASRSQGAYGYTF.

This chain joins TRBV2 and TRBJ1-2, with D unclear. The CDR3 covers 13 residues. With 7 bases removed from V and 4 bases from J, the gap between germline ends came to 13 bases. Looked up from germline, CDR1 is SNHLY and CDR2 is FYNNEI. The chain's CDR3 is CASKEALPYGYTF. Here the CDR3 DNA reads TGTGCCAGCAAGGAAGCCCTTCCCTATGGCTACACCTTC.

The sample holds one count of this clone. The genes are TRBV5-1 and TRBJ1-2; 9 bases are shared with TRBD1. Germline loops: CDR1 SGHRS, CDR2 YFSETQ. The ends lost 4 bases at V and 7 bases at J; junction bases unmatched: 11. CDR3 length: 15 residues. CDR3 protein: CASSVGTGTTIGYTF. Written as DNA, the CDR3 is TGCGCCAGCAGCGTCGGGACAGGGACCACTATTGGCTACACCTTC.

This clone was recorded a few times. The chain employs TRBV6-2 or TRBV6-3 and TRBJ2-7, with D perhaps matching TRBD2 (6 bases). CDR3 size: 16 residues. Trimming took off 0 bases at V and 0 bases at J, with 12 bases between the two ends. Germline V gene sequence: CDR1 MNHEY, CDR2 SVGEGT. The CDR3 reads CASSYSPSAYSYEQYF. The CDR3 DNA reads as TGTGCCAGCAGTTACTCGCCTAGCGCATACTCCTACGAGCAGTACTTC.

The chain joins TRBV5-6 to TRBJ1-6; 9 nucleotides agree with TRBD1. J was trimmed by 11 bases and V by 4 bases; bases with no gene match: 10. CDR3 length equals 15 residues. Germline CDR1 is SGHDT and CDR2 is YYEEEE. In DNA form, the CDR3 reads TGTGCCAGCAGCAGGGACAGGGCGGGGAGGGCACCCCTCCACTTT. Translation: CASSRDRAGRAPLHF.

The chain carries TRBV5-5 and TRBJ1-5; weak D call: TRBD1 (5 bases). The V and J ends lost 3 bases and 6 bases respectively, with 16 bases between them. Looked up from germline, CDR1 is SGHKS and CDR2 is YYEKEE (reference sequence). CDR3 size: 15 residues. This chain's CDR3 is CASSSNDWGGQPQHF. DNA of the CDR3: TGTGCCAGCAGCTCAAACGATTGGGGCGGTCAGCCCCAGCATTTT.

The chain recombines TRBV6-5 with TRBJ2-1; 12 bases are a match to TRBD1. The CDR3 consists of 15 residues. Germline CDR1 MNHEY, CDR2 SVGAGI. The trim removed 7 bases at V and 8 bases at J, leaving 9 bases unmatched. CDR3: CASTNWGQGADEQFF. CDR3 bases: TGTGCCAGCACCAACTGGGGACAGGGGGCCGATGAGCAGTTCTTC.

CDR3 loop: CASSEPSGRQATNTEAFF. The CDR3 DNA follows: TGTGCCAGCAGTGAACCCTCCGGTAGACAGGCTACTAACACTGAAGCTTTCTTT. This rearrangement joins TRBV2 to TRBJ1-1, with D possibly being TRBD1 (6 bases). Germline V gene sequence: CDR1 SNHLY, CDR2 FYNNEI. V was shortened by 2 bases and J by 2 bases, with 21 bases between the two germline ends. The CDR3 loop spans 18 amino acids.

The chain links TRBV19 to TRBJ2-7; 12 bases fit TRBD2. Trimming at V came to 7 bases and at J to 4 bases, leaving 11 bases not matched to a gene. The CDR3 is 16 amino acids. Germline V gives CDR1 LNHDA, CDR2 SQIVND (reference sequence). The CDR3 DNA reads as TGTGCCAGTAACTACGGACTAGCGGGGCCAGTGTACGAGCAGTACTTC. It codes for CASNYGLAGPVYEQYF.

The chain carries TRBV18 and TRBJ1-3, with 9 positions matching TRBD1. CDR3 length: 16 amino acids. CDR1 KGHSH and CDR2 LQKENI come from the germline V gene. Trimming took 5 bases from V and 4 from J; bases not matched to a gene: 9. This CDR3 is CASSSSGQGPGNTIYF. The CDR3 DNA follows: TGTGCCAGCTCAAGCTCCGGACAGGGGCCCGGAAACACCATATATTTT.

This chain uses TRBV5-8 with TRBJ1-3; a weak D match, TRBD1 (6 bases). Trimming left V 0 bases short and J 4 bases short, with 8 bases between. Germline CDR1 SGHTS, CDR2 YDEGEE. The CDR3 totals 14 residues. The DNA for the CDR3 is TGTGCCAGCAGCTTGGCAGGGGCAGGAAACACCATATATTTT. Protein: CASSLAGAGNTIYF.

This clone was seen once. The chain is built from TRBV19 and TRBJ1-1, with TRBD1 as a possible D gene (5 bases). The germline CDR1 and CDR2 sequences are LNHDA and SQIVND (reference sequence). This CDR3 region has 15 residues. V lost 3 bases and J 1 base, leaving 12 bases between the germline ends. CDR3 in amino acids: CASSIRQLPNTEAFF. The CDR3 DNA is TGTGCCAGTAGTATCAGACAGTTACCGAACACTGAAGCTTTCTTT.

This chain joins TRBV7-3 and TRBJ2-7; TRBD2 agrees at 9 bases. Losses at the gene ends were 5 bases for V and 6 bases for J; bases not matched to a gene: 11. The CDR3 contains 15 residues. Germline CDR1 and CDR2: SGHTA and FQGTGA. Here the CDR3 reads CASSQGLAPKSEQYF. As DNA, the CDR3 is TGTGCCAGCAGCCAAGGACTAGCGCCGAAGTCCGAGCAGTACTTC.

The chain employs TRBV5-1 and TRBJ1-2; D remains unclear. Germline values: CDR1 SGHRS, CDR2 YFSETQ. Trimming took off 0 bases at V and 5 bases at J, with 5 bases between the two ends. The CDR3 spans 12 residues. The CDR3, as DNA: TGCGCCAGCAGCTTGGACAGATATGGCTACACCTTC. Residues: CASSLDRYGYTF.